This TCR beta chain was observed in a study of siplizumab effects on memory and regulatory T cells. General study points: Siplizumab cultures yielded proliferating Tregs whose suppressive function was not confirmed. Naive T cells looked more diverse than memory cells, and they looked like major contributors to the alloresponse.

The length of the CDR3 is 14 residues. Losses at the gene ends were 5 bases for V and 2 bases for J; bases not matched to a gene: 7. Germline lookup yields CDR1 GTSNPN and CDR2 SVGIG (reference sequence). For every sample, 90,000 to 100,000 TCR templates were assayed. The protocol was immunoSEQ multiplex PCR, while the TCRdb copy is restricted to in-frame clones and leaves out a portion. The data contain over 50,000 clones, approximately 82% of them seen just once; the ten biggest clones take up 3.8%. In regard to this clone: What it recognizes is unknown.

The sequence came from a human donor in good health. The chain links TRBV30 to TRBJ2-7, with 9 bases matching TRBD2. Source material: memory CD4+ T cells sorted from blood. CDR3 in DNA: TGTGCCTGGGTAATGGCGGGAGGGACCTACGAGCAGTACTTC. It specifies CAWVMAGGTYEQYF.